Presented here are 6 T cell receptor beta chains from one specimen sequenced in a study of shared clonotypes between healthy human individuals. Generated by immunoSEQ multiplex PCR, the TCRdb table keeps only in-frame clones and is missing some. The sample carries some 740,000 clones, over 90% recorded once. The naive CD8 subset, CD45RO-negative cells positively selected for CCR7, excluded terminally differentiated effector memory CD45RA+ cells. Sequencing was performed on naive CD8+ T cells sorted from blood. The source is a young man in good health.

This chain uses TRBV28 with TRBJ2-1, with a weak D call TRBD2 (6 bases). CDR1 and CDR2 (germline): MDHEN, SYDVKM. The CDR3 covers 14 residues. Trimming took 2 bases from V and 6 from J, leaving 11 bases between them. This CDR3 is CASSLGGTPNEQFF. CDR3 nucleotides: TGTGCCAGCAGTTTAGGGGGGACCCCCAATGAGCAGTTCTTC.

This chain links TRBV7-2 with TRBJ2-1, with D possibly matching TRBD2 (7 bases). The germline V and J ends were trimmed by 5 bases and 2 bases, with 25 bases remaining between them. Germline V gives CDR1 SGHTA, CDR2 FQGNSA. This CDR3 has 19 amino acids. CDR3 residues: CASSRDPAILRGPYNEQFF. The CDR3 coding sequence is TGTGCCAGCAGCCGCGACCCTGCGATCCTGCGGGGGCCCTACAATGAGCAGTTCTTC.

The chain is built from TRBV4-3 and TRBJ2-3, with 8 positions matching TRBD2. The CDR3 spans 17 residues. Germline V gene sequence: CDR1 LGHNA, CDR2 YSLEER. Trimming removed 5 bases from V and 0 bases from J; junction bases left unmatched: 10. The CDR3 nucleotides read TGCGCCAGCAGCGAAGGGACTAGATTGCATAGCACAGATACGCAGTATTTT. Amino acids: CASSEGTRLHSTDTQYF.

This clone was observed a few times. This chain joins TRBV10-3 and TRBJ1-2; TRBD1 aligns across 9 bases. The V segment lost 3 bases and the J segment 6 bases; nucleotides outside the gene matches: 2. The CDR3 contains 13 residues. Germline V lookup: CDR1 ENHRY, CDR2 SYGVKD. The CDR3 loop is CAISERTGDGYTF. The CDR3 DNA is TGTGCCATCAGTGAACGGACAGGGGATGGCTACACCTTC.

The CDR3 nucleotides are TGCGCCAGCAGCTTGTATGGGACTAGCGGGAGTAATGAGCAGTTCTTC. Translated: CASSLYGTSGSNEQFF. The chain couples TRBV5-1 to TRBJ2-1; 14 bases map to TRBD2. CDR1 is SGHRS, CDR2 YFSETQ, per germline. The V segment lost 1 base and the J segment 7 bases; nucleotides outside the gene matches: 4. This CDR3 is built from 16 residues.

This chain links TRBV6-6 with TRBJ2-5; 7 bases map to TRBD2. This CDR3 spans 14 amino acids. Trimming at V came to 0 bases and at J to 5 bases, leaving 3 bases not matched to a gene. Germline assignment: CDR1 MNHNY and CDR2 SVGAGI (reference sequence). The DNA of the CDR3 is TGTGCCAGCAGTTACTCGACTAGCATTGAGACCCAGTACTTC. It encodes CASSYSTSIETQYF.